A single sample is the source of the 27 T cell receptor beta chains below, sequenced in a study of T cell clonotyping in hematopoietic cell transplantation. Sample time point: recipient sample about 28 days before transplant, after cytoreduction. Generated by immunoSEQ multiplex PCR, the TCRdb table keeps only in-frame clones and is missing some. The sample records approximately 30,000 clones, roughly 85% being singletons. The sequenced sample was peripheral blood mononuclear cells, obtained before stem cell transplant. The receptor source for this set is a man aged 35 to 55 with acute myeloid leukemia. Some clones in this sample may be carry-over from other donors' samples.

This clone has just a few counts. The rearrangement uses TRBV6-5 and TRBJ1-1, with no clear D. V dropped 0 bases and J dropped 1 base, with 9 bases sitting between them. The V gene's germline CDR1 is MNHEY and CDR2 SVGAGI. The CDR3 has 15 amino acids. The CDR3 DNA reads as TGTGCCAGCAGTTACTCGAAGGGTTGGAACACTGAAGCTTTCTTT. Translation: CASSYSKGWNTEAFF.

J is TRBJ2-7 and V is TRBV7-2; D is perhaps TRBD2 (7 bases). V gave up 1 base and J gave up 0 bases, with 13 bases separating them. The CDR3 extends over 16 amino acids. The V gene's germline CDR1 is SGHTA and CDR2 FQGNSA. The CDR3 sequence is CASSLGRGLYSYEQYF. CDR3 sequence (DNA): TGTGCCAGCAGCTTAGGGCGGGGGCTATACTCCTACGAGCAGTACTTC.

The chain joins TRBV7-8 to TRBJ2-1, with a tentative D call TRBD2 (6 bases). The V and J ends lost 1 base and 8 bases respectively, with 15 bases between them. The CDR3 spans 15 residues. Germline V gene lookup returns CDR1 SGHVS and CDR2 FQNEAQ. CDR3 loop: CASSLGRRRGDEQFF. Here the CDR3 DNA reads TGTGCCAGCAGCTTAGGTCGGCGGAGGGGCGATGAGCAGTTCTTC.

This chain joins TRBV6-5 and TRBJ1-1, with D unresolved. V was shortened by 2 bases and J by 3 bases, with 7 bases between the two germline ends. Germline CDR1 and CDR2: MNHEY and SVGAGI. This CDR3 region has 13 residues. In nucleotides, the CDR3 is TGTGCCAGCAGTTACATGGCTGACACTGAAGCTTTCTTT. This codes for CASSYMADTEAFF.

The chain uses TRBV11-2 and TRBJ1-2, with D possibly TRBD1 on 6 matching bases. The V and J ends lost 5 bases and 0 bases respectively, with 25 bases between them. The CDR3 runs to 19 residues. Germline V CDR1 and CDR2: SGHAT, FQNNGV. CDR3 region: CASSPTAFNGDTTNYGYTF. The CDR3 DNA sequence: TGTGCCAGCAGCCCAACGGCGTTCAACGGGGACACCACTAACTATGGCTACACCTTC. Full variable domain (outside the CDR3, taken from reference TRBV11-2 and TRBJ1-2): EAGVAQSPRYKIIEKRQSVAFWCNPISGHATLYWYQQILGQGPKLLIQFQNNGVVDDSQLPKDRFSAERLKGVDSTLKIQPAKLEDSAVYLCASSPTAFNGDTTNYGYTFGSGTRLTVV.

The chain links TRBV2 to TRBJ2-5, with 8 bases matching TRBD1. Germline V gene sequence: CDR1 SNHLY, CDR2 FYNNEI. V was clipped by 7 bases and J by 2 bases; unmatched bases: 6. The length of the CDR3 is 14 residues. The CDR3 reads CASKTGVGQETQYF. In DNA form, the CDR3 reads TGTGCCAGCAAGACAGGGGTGGGACAAGAGACCCAGTACTTC.

The V call is TRBV9, the J call TRBJ2-3, with D maybe TRBD1 (8 bases). Germline CDR1 and CDR2: SGDLS and YYNGEE. V was pared by 2 bases and J by 2 bases, with 21 bases between. This CDR3 is built from 18 residues. CDR3 DNA sequence: TGTGCCAGCAGCGTTACCCCTGGACAGGGAGGGTTCACAGATACGCAGTATTTT. It encodes CASSVTPGQGGFTDTQYF.

V gene TRBV7-9 combines with J gene TRBJ1-2; D is ambiguous. This CDR3 is built from 12 residues. The V gene's germline CDR1 is SEHNR and CDR2 FQNEAQ (reference sequence). The ends were cut back, 6 bases at V and 3 bases at J, with 8 bases in the middle. The CDR3 sequence is CASSNQDYGYTF. CDR3 sequence (DNA): TGTGCCAGCAGTAACCAAGACTATGGCTACACCTTC.

The V and J genes are TRBV30 and TRBJ1-5; D not resolved. The V end lost 0 bases, the J end lost 2 bases, and 14 bases lay between the germline ends. The CDR3 is 16 amino acids. Germline loops: CDR1 GTSNPN, CDR2 SVGIG (reference sequence). The CDR3: CAWSVPRTAGNQPQHF. CDR3 coding DNA: TGTGCCTGGAGTGTACCAAGGACGGCTGGCAATCAGCCCCAGCATTTT.

V usage is TRBV7-8 and J usage is TRBJ2-5, with TRBD2 matching 11 bases. Germline values: CDR1 SGHVS, CDR2 FQNEAQ. V shed 2 bases and J 2 bases; nucleotides not matched to a gene: 13. CDR3 length equals 19 residues. CDR3 coding DNA: TGTGCCAGCAGCTTAATCGTCAGTCGACTAGCGGGAATACAAGAGACCCAGTACTTC. Its protein is CASSLIVSRLAGIQETQYF. Supplemented by reference TRBV7-8 and TRBJ2-5, the full variable domain reads GAGVSQSPRYKVAKRGQDVALRCDPISGHVSLFWYQQALGQGPEFLTYFQNEAQLDKSGLPSDRFFAERPEGSVSTLKIQRTQQEDSAVYLCASSLIVSRLAGIQETQYFGPGTRLLVL.

The chain joins TRBV30 to TRBJ1-2, with D maybe TRBD1 (6 bases). CDR3 length: 13 residues. Germline V gives CDR1 GTSNPN, CDR2 SVGIG (reference sequence). The germline V and J ends were trimmed by 5 bases and 5 bases, with 15 bases remaining between them. CDR3 protein: CAWGIQGLYGYTF. As DNA, the CDR3 is TGTGCCTGGGGGATACAGGGCTTGTATGGCTACACCTTC.

V and J are TRBV10-3 and TRBJ1-1, with D perhaps TRBD1 (6 bases). V was pared by 9 bases and J by 5 bases, with 16 bases between. The CDR3 spans 13 residues. Looked up from germline, CDR1 is ENHRY and CDR2 is SYGVKD. The CDR3 DNA is TGTGCCATAAGTACGGGGGGCAGGACTGAAGCTTTCTTT. This encodes CAISTGGRTEAFF.

The chain uses TRBV28 and TRBJ2-7; TRBD2 might be the D (5 bases). Trimming took off 2 bases at V and 0 bases at J, with 11 bases between the two ends. CDR1 and CDR2 from the germline V gene are MDHEN and SYDVKM. The CDR3 consists of 15 residues. Here the CDR3 DNA reads TGTGCCAGCAGTTTACCCCGACGGGACTCCTACGAGCAGTACTTC. Translating gives CASSLPRRDSYEQYF.

The chain carries TRBV7-9 and TRBJ1-2, with 8 bases identical to TRBD1. Per germline, CDR1 SEHNR and CDR2 FQNEAQ (reference sequence). V was clipped by 0 bases and J by 4 bases; unmatched bases: 7. The CDR3 consists of 16 residues. CDR3 loop: CASSLAGDRTVYGYTF. In DNA form, the CDR3 reads TGTGCCAGCAGCTTAGCGGGGGACAGGACTGTCTATGGCTACACCTTC.

This clone was counted a few times. The J gene is TRBJ1-5, the V gene TRBV29-1; the D gene is possibly TRBD1 (6 bases). Germline V gene lookup returns CDR1 SQVTM and CDR2 ANQGSEA. With 5 bases removed from V and 0 bases from J, the gap between germline ends came to 8 bases. The CDR3 has 13 amino acids. This CDR3 is CSVRQDSNQPQHF. Written as DNA, the CDR3 is TGCAGCGTTAGACAGGATAGCAATCAGCCCCAGCATTTT.

This chain links TRBV5-1 with TRBJ2-7; TRBD1 matches at 7 bases. Unmatched junction bases numbered 9, after V lost 3 bases and J lost 6 bases. The CDR3 spans 14 residues. Germline V gene sequence: CDR1 SGHRS, CDR2 YFSETQ. CDR3 loop: CASSSGHDRAEQYF. CDR3 bases: TGCGCCAGCAGCTCCGGACATGACAGGGCCGAGCAGTACTTC.

The sample holds one count of this clone. The chain employs TRBV28 and TRBJ2-7; 8 nucleotides agree with TRBD1. The CDR3 runs to 15 residues. After removal of 2 bases from V and 2 bases from J, the junction contained 5 bases not matched to a gene. CDR1 and CDR2 (germline): MDHEN, SYDVKM. The CDR3 protein is CASSLIYRGAYEQYF. The DNA for the CDR3 is TGTGCCAGCAGTTTAATCTACAGGGGGGCCTACGAGCAGTACTTC.

This chain connects TRBV7-9 to TRBJ2-1, with no clear D. This CDR3 is built from 15 residues. V was pared by 5 bases and J by 1 base, with 12 bases between. Germline V gives CDR1 SEHNR, CDR2 FQNEAQ (reference sequence). CDR3 DNA sequence: TGTGCCAGCAGCCCCACTATCGGGTCCTACAATGAGCAGTTCTTC. It encodes CASSPTIGSYNEQFF.

The chain employs TRBV7-2 and TRBJ2-7; D is undetermined. Germline CDR1 is SGHTA and CDR2 is FQGNSA. With 1 base removed from V and 3 bases from J, the gap between germline ends came to 13 bases. This CDR3 has 15 residues. The CDR3 nucleotides read TGTGCCAGCAGCTTAGGTCCTCTCCTTGGCTACGAGCAGTACTTC. Its translation is CASSLGPLLGYEQYF. Supplemented by reference TRBV7-2 and TRBJ2-7, the full variable domain reads GAGVSQSPSNKVTEKGKDVELRCDPISGHTALYWYRQSLGQGLEFLIYFQGNSAPDKSGLPSDRFSAERTGGSVSTLTIQRTQQEDSAVYLCASSLGPLLGYEQYFGPGTRLTVT.

The rearrangement uses TRBV5-6 and TRBJ2-7; D uncertain. The CDR3 sequence is 17 residues long. V lost 3 bases and J lost 2, with 21 bases in between. Germline V gives CDR1 SGHDT, CDR2 YYEEEE. CDR3 loop: CASSSITLGSRPYEQYF. The CDR3 nucleotides read TGTGCCAGCAGCTCCATTACATTAGGCTCCAGGCCCTACGAGCAGTACTTC.

The V and J genes are TRBV9 and TRBJ2-7; 14 bases align to TRBD2. With V trimmed by 2 bases and J by 1 base, 5 bases remained unmatched. This CDR3 contains 17 residues. Germline assignment: CDR1 SGDLS and CDR2 YYNGEE. CDR3 nucleotide sequence: TGTGCCAGCAGCGTGGGGACTAGCGGGAGTTTTTCCTACGAGCAGTACTTC. Translated: CASSVGTSGSFSYEQYF.

The J gene is TRBJ1-2, the V gene TRBV10-3, with 11 positions matching TRBD1. The CDR3 runs to 13 residues. V gave up 5 bases and J gave up 8 bases; unmatched junction bases: 4. Per germline, CDR1 ENHRY and CDR2 SYGVKD. The CDR3 spells CAISLDRGQGYTF. The CDR3 DNA follows: TGTGCCATCAGTCTGGACAGGGGGCAAGGCTACACCTTC.

This clone showed up just a few times. The chain recombines TRBV5-4 with TRBJ1-2; the match to TRBD1 covers 9 bases. The CDR3 has 16 amino acids. The germline gives CDR1 SGHNT, CDR2 YYREEE (reference sequence). V lost 0 bases, J lost 3 bases, and 6 bases stayed unmatched. DNA of the CDR3: TGTGCCAGCAGCTTGGGCAGGACAGGGGTGGACTATGGCTACACCTTC. It translates to CASSLGRTGVDYGYTF. Full variable domain (remainder filled in from reference TRBV5-4 and TRBJ1-2): ETGVTQSPTHLIKTRGQQVTLRCSSQSGHNTVSWYQQALGQGPQFIFQYYREEENGRGNFPPRFSGLQFPNYSSELNVNALELDDSALYLCASSLGRTGVDYGYTFGSGTRLTVV.

The rearrangement uses TRBV4-2 and TRBJ2-7, with a weak D call TRBD1 (5 bases). The CDR3 totals 16 residues. Germline loops: CDR1 LGHNA, CDR2 YNFKEQ. Trimming stripped 0 bases from V and 8 bases from J, with 20 bases between. The CDR3 region is CASSQDPAGQRSKQYF. The CDR3 bases are TGTGCCAGCAGCCAAGATCCGGCAGGGCAACGTTCTAAGCAGTACTTC.

The DNA for the CDR3 is TGTGCCAGCAGCGTTATGGCGGGGGCGGGCACAGATACGCAGTATTTT. This translates into CASSVMAGAGTDTQYF. The J gene is TRBJ2-3, the V gene TRBV9, with a weak D call TRBD2 (7 bases). CDR1 and CDR2 from the germline V gene are SGDLS and YYNGEE. Trimming took off 2 bases at V and 1 base at J, with 14 bases between the two ends. CDR3 size: 16 residues.

V is TRBV7-2 and J is TRBJ1-2, with unresolved D. Germline V gives CDR1 SGHTA, CDR2 FQGNSA. Trimming stripped 3 bases from V and 0 bases from J, with 11 bases between. The CDR3 is 15 residues long. The CDR3 sequence is CASSFDSRANYGYTF. CDR3 nucleotide sequence: TGTGCCAGCAGCTTTGACTCCAGAGCTAACTATGGCTACACCTTC.

The gene calls are TRBV5-4 and TRBJ2-7; 11 nucleotides agree with TRBD1. This CDR3 has 15 residues. After removal of 0 bases from V and 2 bases from J, the junction contained 1 base not matched to a gene. CDR1 and CDR2 from the germline V gene are SGHNT and YYREEE (reference sequence). The CDR3 sequence is CASSLGGQGAYEQYF. For the CDR3, the DNA is TGTGCCAGCAGCTTGGGGGGACAGGGGGCCTACGAGCAGTACTTC.